The 20 T cell receptor beta chains below come from one sample, sequenced in a study of blood T cell repertoires in COVID-19 (dated by TCRdb to the early 2020s). The library relied on the immunoSEQ multiplex PCR assay. The source is immuneACCESS, and TCRdb retained only in-frame sequences with V and J called. Part of the clones is not carried over; for the studies checked, unresolved V genes explain less than half of this, and the remainder is unexplained. The sample table records some 340,000 clones; around nine tenths of these occur just once. The ten biggest clones cover less than 4% of the sample. Material: PBMCs or T cells enriched from blood (not recorded which). Every receptor here comes from a woman aged 25-40 years who had been exposed to COVID-19.

The genes are TRBV4-1 and TRBJ2-7, with D possibly TRBD2 on 6 matching bases. The CDR3 has 15 residues. Trimming cost V 1 base and J 2 bases, with 12 bases left between them. Germline V gene lookup returns CDR1 MGHRA and CDR2 YSYEKL. CDR3 in DNA: TGCGCCAGCAGCCAAGCGCGGACGGGGGCCTACGAGCAGTACTTC. Translation gives CASSQARTGAYEQYF.

In this sample, this clone turned up once. The chain combines TRBV3-1 (or the pseudogene TRBV3-2) with TRBJ1-3; 8 bases are a match to TRBD1. V trimming: 3 bases; J trimming: 2 bases; junction bases outside the gene matches: 3. CDR3 length: 15 amino acids. Germline assignment: CDR1 LGHDT and CDR2 YNNKEL (reference sequence). The CDR3 DNA sequence: TGTGCCAGCAGCCATCGACAGGGGACTGGAAACACCATATATTTT. Its translation: CASSHRQGTGNTIYF.

The chain joins TRBV5-1 to TRBJ2-5; 8 nucleotides match TRBD1. Germline CDR1 reads SGHRS; CDR2 reads YFSETQ. V gave up 4 bases and J gave up 2 bases; unmatched junction bases: 7. CDR3 size: 15 residues. CDR3 in DNA: TGCGCCAGCAGCCTCAGGGGGCTGGGGCAAGAGACCCAGTACTTC. Amino acid sequence: CASSLRGLGQETQYF.

The rearrangement joins TRBV24-1 to TRBJ2-7, with 8 bases matching TRBD1. Germline CDR1 reads KGHDR; CDR2 reads SFDVKD. The J segment lost 5 bases and the V segment lost 3 bases, leaving 5 bases of the junction unmatched. The CDR3 covers 14 residues. This CDR3 is CATSDRGQVNEQYF. Here the CDR3 DNA reads TGTGCCACCAGTGATAGGGGACAGGTTAACGAGCAGTACTTC.

This clone was seen just once. This chain connects TRBV9 to TRBJ2-7, with a possible D match to TRBD1 (6 bases). Germline V gives CDR1 SGDLS, CDR2 YYNGEE. Trimming took 2 bases from V and 6 from J, leaving 18 bases between them. The CDR3 loop spans 15 amino acids. The CDR3 is CASSVAPGQNSEQYF. The CDR3 DNA reads as TGTGCCAGCAGCGTTGCCCCCGGACAGAACAGCGAGCAGTACTTC.

V gene TRBV7-6 combines with J gene TRBJ2-3; 8 nucleotides align to TRBD2. The length of the CDR3 is 16 residues. The V gene's germline CDR1 is SGHVS and CDR2 FNYEAQ. J gave up 5 bases and V 5 bases, and 12 bases lay outside the gene matches. The CDR3 DNA reads TGTGCCAGCAGCCAACAATCACTAAGCGGGGGAGATACGCAGTATTTT. It specifies CASSQQSLSGGDTQYF.

The V and J genes are TRBV7-9 and TRBJ1-5, with D perhaps matching TRBD1 (6 bases). CDR1 and CDR2 (germline): SEHNR, FQNEAQ (reference sequence). Trimming pared 5 bases from V and 6 bases from J, leaving 20 bases between. The CDR3 is 16 residues long. The CDR3 here is CASSHPLAGAAQPQHF. CDR3 coding DNA: TGTGCCAGCAGCCACCCCTTGGCAGGGGCGGCTCAGCCCCAGCATTTT.

V usage is TRBV9 and J usage is TRBJ1-4; possible D gene TRBD1, 5 bases. Per the germline V gene, CDR1 is SGDLS and CDR2 is YYNGEE. The CDR3 is made up of 16 amino acids. V was trimmed by 0 bases and J by 4 bases, leaving 13 bases between them. The CDR3 coding sequence is TGTGCCAGCAGCGTAGGAAGGGGACTGAGTAATGAAAAACTGTTTTTT. It encodes CASSVGRGLSNEKLFF.

A word on this clone: The sample has other DNA sequences that encode this CDR3 too. The V and J genes are TRBV20-1 and TRBJ1-1; D remains ambiguous. This CDR3 has 11 residues. Per germline, CDR1 DFQATT and CDR2 SNEGSKA (reference sequence). Trimming took 4 bases from V and 3 from J, leaving 6 bases between them. CDR3 amino acids: CSATDYTEAFF. The CDR3 DNA reads as TGCAGTGCTACCGACTACACTGAAGCTTTCTTT.

This clone was seen once. The chain employs TRBV19 and TRBJ1-2; 7 bases align to TRBD1. V lost 4 bases, J lost 5 bases, and 13 bases stayed unmatched. From germline, CDR1 is LNHDA and CDR2 SQIVND (reference sequence). The CDR3 contains 16 residues. The CDR3 here is CASSSLLKGARYGYTF. The CDR3 region has the DNA TGTGCCAGTAGTAGCCTCCTTAAGGGGGCTCGATATGGCTACACCTTC.

The chain has TRBV27 and TRBJ2-7; tentative D call: TRBD1 (6 bases). Trimming left V 3 bases short and J 0 bases short, with 15 bases between. From germline, CDR1 is MNHEY and CDR2 SMNVEV (reference sequence). The CDR3 is made up of 16 amino acids. This CDR3 reads CASSLSGGDGSYEQYF. CDR3 DNA: TGTGCCAGCAGTTTGAGTGGGGGCGACGGCTCCTACGAGCAGTACTTC.

The chain recombines TRBV7-3 with TRBJ2-1, with 8 positions matching TRBD2. Germline values: CDR1 SGHTA, CDR2 FQGTGA. Trimming at V came to 3 bases and at J to 3 bases, leaving 4 bases not matched to a gene. This CDR3 has 15 amino acids. The CDR3 reads CASSFTGTSYNEQFF. The CDR3 nucleotides are TGTGCCAGCAGCTTCACCGGGACTAGCTACAATGAGCAGTTCTTC.

This clone has a single count. The chain recombines TRBV10-3 with TRBJ1-6; D gene uncertain. The CDR3 totals 13 residues. CDR1 and CDR2 from the germline V gene are ENHRY and SYGVKD. With 4 bases removed from V and 9 bases from J, the gap between germline ends came to 10 bases. CDR3 DNA: TGTGCCATCAGTGTAGATCGGGTTTCACCCCTCCACTTT. It is translated as CAISVDRVSPLHF.

This chain uses TRBV21-1 with TRBJ1-6; TRBD1 is the table's D call, not checked against the DNA. TRBV21-1 corresponds to a pseudogene. This CDR3 spans 14 amino acids. The CDR3, as DNA: TGTGCCAGCAGGTACAGGGACAGGGGTTCACCCCTCCACTTT. Protein: CASRYRDRGSPLHF.

The rearrangement links TRBV6-4 to TRBJ2-7; D might be TRBD1 (6 bases). This CDR3 comprises 14 residues. Germline assignment: CDR1 MRHNA and CDR2 SNTAGT. Trimming stripped 9 bases from V and 1 base from J, with 16 bases between. The CDR3 nucleotides read TGTGCCAGTTTTCACAGGGCCGATTCCTACGAGCAGTACTTC. This codes for CASFHRADSYEQYF.

DNA of the CDR3: TGTGCCAGCAGTTACTCGAACAGGGGGCGTGAAAAACTGTTTTTT. Residues: CASSYSNRGREKLFF. The V gene is TRBV6-5, the J gene TRBJ1-4; 9 nucleotides align to TRBD1. The CDR3 has 15 residues. Germline loops: CDR1 MNHEY, CDR2 SVGAGI. Unmatched junction bases numbered 3, after V lost 0 bases and J lost 7 bases.

The V call is TRBV12-3 or TRBV12-4, the J call TRBJ1-1; D remains unclear. Deletions cut 6 bases from V and 0 bases from J, with 8 bases between. The CDR3 runs to 13 residues. CDR3 coding DNA: TGTGCCAGCAGCCAGGTGTTGAACACTGAAGCTTTCTTT. Its translation is CASSQVLNTEAFF.

The chain couples TRBV19 to TRBJ1-5; weak D call: TRBD1 (6 bases). The germline V and J ends were trimmed by 10 bases and 0 bases, with 13 bases remaining between them. Germline V gene sequence: CDR1 LNHDA, CDR2 SQIVND (reference sequence). The CDR3 consists of 14 residues. The CDR3, as DNA: TGTGCCAAGAACAGGGACCTTAGCAATCAGCCCCAGCATTTT. Translated, it gives CAKNRDLSNQPQHF.

V and J are TRBV18 and TRBJ2-4; 9 positions agree with TRBD1. The germline V gene has CDR1 KGHSH and CDR2 LQKENI. The CDR3 extends over 15 amino acids. V dropped 0 bases and J dropped 8; count of bases not matched to a gene: 5. The CDR3 DNA follows: TGTGCCAGCTCACCACCGACAGGGGGGAGGGACATTCAGTACTTC. Protein: CASSPPTGGRDIQYF.

V usage is TRBV4-1 and J usage is TRBJ2-7; 11 positions agree with TRBD1. Germline-derived CDR1 and CDR2 are MGHRA and YSYEKL. With V trimmed by 4 bases and J by 5 bases, 7 bases remained unmatched. The CDR3 is 15 residues long. The CDR3 region is CASSPRDRGRDEQYF. Here the CDR3 DNA reads TGCGCCAGCAGCCCACGGGACAGGGGGAGGGACGAGCAGTACTTC.